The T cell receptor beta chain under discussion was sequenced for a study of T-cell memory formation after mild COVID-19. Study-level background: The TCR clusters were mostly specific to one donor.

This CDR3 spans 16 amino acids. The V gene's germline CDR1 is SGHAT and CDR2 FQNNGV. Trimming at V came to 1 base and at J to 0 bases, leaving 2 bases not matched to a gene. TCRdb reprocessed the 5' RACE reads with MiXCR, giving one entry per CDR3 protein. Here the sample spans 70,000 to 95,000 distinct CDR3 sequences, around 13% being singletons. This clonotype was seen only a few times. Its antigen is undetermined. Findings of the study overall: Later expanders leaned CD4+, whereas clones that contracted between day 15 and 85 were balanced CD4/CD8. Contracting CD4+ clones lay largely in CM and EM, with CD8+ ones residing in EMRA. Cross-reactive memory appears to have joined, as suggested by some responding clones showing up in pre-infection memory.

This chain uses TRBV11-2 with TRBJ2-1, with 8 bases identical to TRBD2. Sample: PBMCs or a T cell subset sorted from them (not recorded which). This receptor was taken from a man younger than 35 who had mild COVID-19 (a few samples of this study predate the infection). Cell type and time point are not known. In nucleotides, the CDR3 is TGTGCCAGCAGCTTAGGACTAGCGAGCTCCTACAATGAGCAGTTCTTC. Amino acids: CASSLGLASSYNEQFF. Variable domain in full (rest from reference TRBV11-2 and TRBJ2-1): EAGVAQSPRYKIIEKRQSVAFWCNPISGHATLYWYQQILGQGPKLLIQFQNNGVVDDSQLPKDRFSAERLKGVDSTLKIQPAKLEDSAVYLCASSLGLASSYNEQFFGPGTRLTVL.